This T cell receptor (beta chain) appears in the sequencing data of a study of identifying expanded T cells in peripheral blood. There are 16 residues in the CDR3. The germline gives CDR1 MGHDK, CDR2 SYGVNS. Trimming left V 2 bases short and J 7 bases short, with 15 bases between. TCRdb's table, derived via immunoSEQ multiplex PCR, lists solely in-frame clones and lacks some. Found here are about 78,000 clones, more than 75% of them singletons; the top ten hold 15% to 20%. The chain joins TRBV25-1 to TRBJ1-6; D not certain. The TCR originated in a person aged 18 to 70 in good health. The sequenced sample was blood. CDR3 sequence (DNA): TGTGCCAGCAGTGAAACTGTCGGGGAGCGAAATTCACCCCTCCACTTT. Encoded protein: CASSETVGERNSPLHF.